This passage covers 32 T cell receptor beta chains from one sample sequenced in a study of PD-1 and CTLA-4 blockade in melanoma. Profiling relied on immunoSEQ multiplex PCR, and the TCRdb table lists in-frame clones only, not all of them. The data show 20,000 to 25,000 clones, approximately 88% seen once. This material consisted of CD8+ T cells from peripheral blood, taken before anti-PD-1 treatment. The receptor source for this set is a human donor with melanoma.

The chain combines TRBV4-1 with TRBJ1-4; D call uncertain. V dropped 1 base and J dropped 4 bases, with 7 bases sitting between them. The CDR3 loop spans 14 amino acids. Germline V gives CDR1 MGHRA, CDR2 YSYEKL. The CDR3 region is CASSQGGFNEKLFF. CDR3 DNA: TGCGCCAGCAGCCAAGGGGGTTTTAATGAAAAACTGTTTTTT.

The chain links TRBV7-9 to TRBJ2-1; possibly TRBD1 for D (6 bases). Trimming cost V 1 base and J 4 bases, with 8 bases left between them. CDR3 length: 14 residues. The germline gives CDR1 SEHNR, CDR2 FQNEAQ (reference sequence). CDR3 sequence reads: CASSLGQDYNEQFF. The CDR3 bases are TGTGCCAGCAGCTTAGGACAGGATTACAATGAGCAGTTCTTC. The whole variable domain, remainder taken from reference TRBV7-9 and TRBJ2-1, is DTGVSQNPRHKITKRGQNVTFRCDPISEHNRLYWYRQTLGQGPEFLTYFQNEAQLEKSRLLSDRFSAERPKGSFSTLEIQRTEQGDSAMYLCASSLGQDYNEQFFGPGTRLTVL.

The V call is TRBV3-1 (or the pseudogene TRBV3-2), the J call TRBJ2-3, with 9 nucleotides matching TRBD2. This CDR3 comprises 17 residues. The V gene's germline CDR1 is LGHDT and CDR2 YNNKEL (reference sequence). V trimming: 0 bases; J trimming: 2 bases; junction bases outside the gene matches: 6. In nucleotides, the CDR3 is TGTGCCAGCAGCCAAGATCCCGCGGGGGGGCCCACAGATACGCAGTATTTT. Encoded protein: CASSQDPAGGPTDTQYF.

The chain has TRBV12-3 or TRBV12-4 and TRBJ2-7; D gene uncertain. The CDR3 covers 13 residues. With 4 bases removed from V and 7 bases from J, the gap between germline ends came to 14 bases. The chain's CDR3 is CASSSSARAEQYF. DNA for the CDR3: TGTGCCAGCAGTTCCAGTGCTAGGGCAGAGCAGTACTTC.

The rearrangement joins TRBV28 to TRBJ2-1, with a weak D call TRBD2 (5 bases). CDR1 is MDHEN, CDR2 SYDVKM, per germline. Trimming pared 2 bases from V and 5 bases from J, leaving 10 bases between. The CDR3 runs to 14 residues. The CDR3 nucleotides are TGTGCCAGCAGTTTACTGGCTAGCAACAATGAGCAGTTCTTC. This sequence encodes CASSLLASNNEQFF.

The chain has TRBV28 and TRBJ1-1; TRBD1 matches at 7 bases. This CDR3 contains 16 residues. Losses at the gene ends were 4 bases for V and 2 bases for J; bases not matched to a gene: 10. The germline V gene has CDR1 MDHEN and CDR2 SYDVKM. The CDR3 region is CASSSPRQGRNTEAFF. The CDR3 DNA reads TGTGCCAGCAGTTCTCCGCGACAGGGTCGAAACACTGAAGCTTTCTTT.

The CDR3 region is CASSPRPAGGASYEQYF. CDR3 coding DNA: TGTGCCAGCAGCCCCCGCCCCGCGGGGGGAGCCTCCTACGAGCAGTACTTC. The V and J genes are TRBV13 and TRBJ2-7; TRBD2 matches at 8 bases. V was clipped by 5 bases and J by 0 bases; unmatched bases: 12. CDR3 length: 17 residues. Germline V gene data show CDR1 as PRHDT and CDR2 as FYEKMQ (reference sequence).

The chain links TRBV7-9 to TRBJ1-1; the D gene is possibly TRBD1 (5 bases). Germline CDR1 and CDR2: SEHNR and FQNEAQ (reference sequence). CDR3 length: 17 amino acids. V lost 4 bases to trimming and J lost 0 bases, with 18 bases between them. This CDR3 is CASSSNNRDVLNTEAFF. The DNA for the CDR3 is TGTGCCAGCAGCTCAAACAACCGGGACGTACTGAACACTGAAGCTTTCTTT.

The rearrangement joins TRBV2 to TRBJ2-7; D is ambiguous. Germline V gives CDR1 SNHLY, CDR2 FYNNEI. V was clipped by 10 bases and J by 0 bases, with 13 bases between them. This CDR3 has 13 residues. The CDR3 protein is CATSSLHSYEQYF. CDR3 bases: TGTGCCACCTCCTCCCTCCACTCCTACGAGCAGTACTTC.

The chain combines TRBV7-9 with TRBJ2-7; TRBD1 is a possible D gene (6 bases). Germline V gene sequence: CDR1 SEHNR, CDR2 FQNEAQ (reference sequence). V lost 1 base, J lost 4 bases, and 14 bases lay in between. This CDR3 has 15 residues. CDR3: CASSLEGQGLYEQYF. Written as DNA, the CDR3 is TGTGCCAGCAGCTTAGAAGGCCAGGGGCTTTACGAGCAGTACTTC.

V is TRBV6-5 and J is TRBJ2-1; 12 bases align to TRBD2. J was trimmed by 5 bases and V by 6 bases; bases with no gene match: 5. From germline, CDR1 is MNHEY and CDR2 SVGAGI. The CDR3 has 15 amino acids. CDR3 region: CASSWTSGENNEQFF. The CDR3, as DNA: TGTGCCAGCAGCTGGACTAGCGGGGAGAACAATGAGCAGTTCTTC.

This clone was seen more than once but under ten times. CDR3 sequence (DNA): TGTGCCACCAGCAGGGGACTAGCGGAGTACAATGAGCAGTTCTTC. Translation: CATSRGLAEYNEQFF. The rearrangement links TRBV15 to TRBJ2-1, with TRBD2 identical over 11 bases. CDR3 length equals 15 residues. Trimming removed 3 bases from V and 4 bases from J; junction bases left unmatched: 2. Germline assignment: CDR1 LNHNV and CDR2 YYDKDF (reference sequence).

The rearrangement joins TRBV2 to TRBJ1-3; the D is unclear. CDR1 SNHLY and CDR2 FYNNEI come from the germline V gene. V was trimmed by 11 bases and J by 0 bases, leaving 23 bases between them. The CDR3 totals 17 residues. CDR3 nucleotides: TGTGCCTCGGGAGGGAGTTCGGACCCTCTCTCTGGAAACACCATATATTTT. Translated: CASGGSSDPLSGNTIYF.

The chain is built from TRBV7-9 and TRBJ2-7; 7 bases are shared with TRBD1. The CDR3 loop spans 14 amino acids. V shed 5 bases and J 0 bases; nucleotides not matched to a gene: 4. The germline CDR1 and CDR2 sequences are SEHNR and FQNEAQ (reference sequence). This CDR3 reads CASSSRDSSYEQYF. The CDR3 DNA is TGTGCCAGCAGCAGCCGGGACAGCTCCTACGAGCAGTACTTC.

The J gene is TRBJ2-4, the V gene TRBV4-1; 8 nucleotides match TRBD1. The CDR3 spans 15 residues. Germline V gene lookup returns CDR1 MGHRA and CDR2 YSYEKL. The junction had 9 bases not matched to a gene; V was cut back by 4 bases and J by 7 bases. The CDR3 DNA reads TGCGCCAGCAGCCCTTTGGACAGGGTGGGTAACATTCAGTACTTC. This codes for CASSPLDRVGNIQYF.

The J gene is TRBJ1-3, the V gene TRBV25-1; no reliable D call. CDR1 MGHDK and CDR2 SYGVNS come from the germline V gene. Trimming left V 3 bases short and J 1 base short, with 7 bases between. This CDR3 is built from 14 residues. The CDR3 loop reads CASSDGLSGNTIYF. In nucleotides, the CDR3 is TGTGCCAGCAGTGATGGTCTATCTGGAAACACCATATATTTT.

The chain is built from TRBV6-5 and TRBJ2-7, with 7 positions matching TRBD2. This CDR3 is built from 14 residues. CDR1 is MNHEY, CDR2 SVGAGI, per germline. Losses at the gene ends were 6 bases for V and 4 bases for J; bases not matched to a gene: 9. The CDR3 region has the DNA TGTGCCAGCAGCGGGGGGTCAGGACAATACGAGCAGTACTTC. Translation gives CASSGGSGQYEQYF.

The gene calls are TRBV7-2 and TRBJ2-7, with a tentative D call TRBD1 (6 bases). The CDR3 loop spans 16 amino acids. V lost 0 bases, J lost 1 base, and 13 bases lay in between. The germline gives CDR1 SGHTA, CDR2 FQGNSA. The chain's CDR3 is CASSLAAGDLSYEQYF. The CDR3 DNA follows: TGTGCCAGCAGCTTAGCTGCAGGGGATCTTTCCTACGAGCAGTACTTC.

This chain uses TRBV30 with TRBJ2-7; D may match TRBD1 or TRBD2 (5 bases each). The CDR3 runs to 12 residues. Trimming removed 3 bases at V and 5 bases at J, with 11 bases between. Germline CDR1 is GTSNPN and CDR2 is SVGIG (reference sequence). The CDR3 DNA is TGTGCCTGGAGCCCGGGGCCCAACGAGCAGTACTTC. Its translation: CAWSPGPNEQYF.

The gene calls are TRBV9 and TRBJ2-1, with TRBD2 as a possible D gene (7 bases). The CDR3 is 14 residues long. V lost 8 bases, J lost 4 bases, and 16 bases lay in between. The germline V gene has CDR1 SGDLS and CDR2 YYNGEE. Here the CDR3 DNA reads TGTGCCAGTTCCTTAGGGGGGGATTACAATGAGCAGTTCTTC. Its protein is CASSLGGDYNEQFF.

The chain employs TRBV27 and TRBJ2-6; 7 bases line up with TRBD1. Germline-derived CDR1 and CDR2 are MNHEY and SMNVEV (reference sequence). The CDR3 spans 16 residues. Trimming took 5 bases from V and 1 from J; bases not matched to a gene: 5. CDR3 residues: CASSPMGQSGANVLTF. Here the CDR3 DNA reads TGTGCCAGCAGTCCCATGGGACAGTCTGGGGCCAACGTCCTGACTTTC.

The V call is TRBV4-3, the J call TRBJ2-1; D perhaps matches TRBD1 (6 bases). The CDR3 is 16 amino acids. Looked up from germline, CDR1 is LGHNA and CDR2 is YSLEER. V dropped 2 bases and J dropped 6 bases, with 17 bases sitting between them. CDR3 sequence: CASSQYRALMGNEQFF. The CDR3 bases are TGCGCCAGCAGCCAATACAGGGCCCTAATGGGCAATGAGCAGTTCTTC.

J is TRBJ1-1 and V is TRBV28; TRBD1 aligns across 7 bases. Per germline, CDR1 MDHEN and CDR2 SYDVKM. V gave up 4 bases and J gave up 1 base; unmatched junction bases: 30. CDR3 length: 23 residues. The CDR3 spells CASSSPANSAALRTDRANTEAFF. CDR3 nucleotide sequence: TGTGCCAGCAGTTCCCCGGCTAACTCGGCGGCACTTCGCACTGACAGGGCGAACACTGAAGCTTTCTTT.

V gene TRBV30 combines with J gene TRBJ2-1, with a weak D call TRBD1 (5 bases). V lost 0 bases and J 8 bases, leaving 11 bases between the germline ends. The germline CDR1 and CDR2 sequences are GTSNPN and SVGIG (reference sequence). This CDR3 comprises 13 residues. The CDR3 DNA reads TGTGCCTGGAGTGTAGGGGTCGGCTATGAGCAGTTCTTC. As protein: CAWSVGVGYEQFF.

The chain carries TRBV28 and TRBJ1-1; 7 bases align to TRBD1. The V gene's germline CDR1 is MDHEN and CDR2 SYDVKM. J lost 3 bases, V lost 2 bases, and 3 bases had no gene match. The CDR3 spans 14 residues. CDR3 nucleotide sequence: TGTGCCAGCAGTTTAGGGACAGACGACACTGAAGCTTTCTTT. Translation gives CASSLGTDDTEAFF.

This clone has a single count. The V and J genes are TRBV29-1 and TRBJ2-2; D is perhaps TRBD1 (5 bases). V was trimmed by 0 bases and J by 2 bases, leaving 7 bases between them. The CDR3 is made up of 14 amino acids. The germline gives CDR1 SQVTM, CDR2 ANQGSEA. The CDR3 DNA follows: TGCAGCGTTGAAGATGGGGCCAACACCGGGGAGCTGTTTTTT. It specifies CSVEDGANTGELFF.

The chain recombines TRBV5-7 with TRBJ2-7, with TRBD1 matching over 8 bases. TRBV5-7 qualifies as an ORF whose function is uncertain. Trimming cost V 0 bases and J 7 bases; bases outside gene matches: 6. This CDR3 contains 14 residues. The CDR3 DNA follows: TGTGCCAGCAGCTTGGCGGGGACAGGATCTGAGCAGTACTTC. Residues: CASSLAGTGSEQYF.

The J gene is TRBJ2-1, the V gene TRBV7-9; the match to TRBD2 covers 7 bases. The length of the CDR3 is 14 residues. The germline V gene has CDR1 SEHNR and CDR2 FQNEAQ (reference sequence). With V trimmed by 1 base and J by 10 bases, 7 bases remained unmatched. CDR3 region: CASSLVGLADEQFF. Here the CDR3 DNA reads TGTGCCAGCAGCTTAGTTGGGCTAGCGGACGAGCAGTTCTTC.

This clone has just one count. This sequence joins TRBV19 and TRBJ1-5; the match to TRBD1 covers 8 bases. The CDR3 is 13 amino acids. J was trimmed by 8 bases and V by 9 bases; bases with no gene match: 9. The germline CDR1 and CDR2 sequences are LNHDA and SQIVND (reference sequence). For the CDR3, the DNA is TGTGCCAGCCTAGGACAGGGCGGAGAGCCCCAGCATTTT. Translation: CASLGQGGEPQHF.

CDR3 nucleotide sequence: TGTGCCAGCAGTTTCGGCGCCAATCAGCCCCAGCATTTT. As protein: CASSFGANQPQHF. This chain links TRBV27 with TRBJ1-5; D is uncertain. Germline lookup yields CDR1 MNHEY and CDR2 SMNVEV (reference sequence). CDR3 length equals 13 residues. V lost 3 bases to trimming and J lost 3 bases, with 6 bases between them.

The chain employs TRBV7-9 and TRBJ2-7; perhaps TRBD1 as D (6 bases). V gave up 1 base and J gave up 2 bases, with 9 bases separating them. From germline, CDR1 is SEHNR and CDR2 FQNEAQ (reference sequence). The length of the CDR3 is 14 residues. The CDR3 bases are TGTGCCAGCAGCTTAGAGGGACACCCCTACGAGCAGTACTTC. This gives the protein CASSLEGHPYEQYF.

The genes are TRBV7-9 and TRBJ2-7; D is ambiguous. Trimming removed 3 bases from V and 3 bases from J, with 6 bases in between. From germline, CDR1 is SEHNR and CDR2 FQNEAQ (reference sequence). This CDR3 spans 12 amino acids. Written as DNA, the CDR3 is TGTGCCAGCAGCTTGGAAAGCTACGAGCAGTACTTC. Protein sequence: CASSLESYEQYF.